The clone carrying this T cell receptor beta chain was counted a few times. Its antigen is not identified. The sample belongs to a study of identical twins. Losses at the gene ends were 5 bases for V and 6 bases for J; bases not matched to a gene: 9. This CDR3 region has 15 residues. Through template switching, a universal primer site was introduced, and the cDNA contained unique molecular identifiers. MiXCR, applied by TCRdb to the 5' RACE reads, yields one record per CDR3 protein. The table lists 690,000 or so distinct CDR3 sequences, over 8.5% of them singletons, with around 0.98% in the top ten. Every donor was a healthy Caucasian. Study-wide findings and caveats: Conclusions came from cross-sectional statistical analysis, not from following the same donors. Fewer insertions marked abundant cord blood beta clonotypes; young adult naive trended weakly, memory not at all.

These data also featured in a second study, about yellow fever vaccine responses in identical twins.

The TCR originated in a woman aged 18-29 years in good health. The rearrangement uses TRBV12-3 or TRBV12-4 and TRBJ1-4; 7 positions agree with TRBD1. Sequences were obtained from PBMCs. DNA of the CDR3: TGTGCCAGCAGTCTCCCGACAGGGTACGATGAAAAACTGTTTTTT. The encoded protein is CASSLPTGYDEKLFF.